Listed below are T cell receptor beta chains from one sample, sequenced in a study of cytomegalovirus exposure and HLA in healthy donors. Assay used: immunoSEQ multiplex PCR; TCRdb lists only in-frame clones, some missing. Of 70,000 to 95,000 clones in the sample, over 75% were seen once. Sequenced material: PBMCs. These receptors were collected from a man aged 45-65 years in good health and CMV-seronegative. The CDR3 runs from the conserved cysteine through the conserved F or W. Each record gives: CDR3 DNA, CDR3 protein, clone size, V gene, D gene, J gene, CDR3 length. The D gene is left open where the match is weak. Only part of the rows carry a size: once, few, many, or a class if the clone is expanded.

DNA: TGTGCCAGCAGCTTCGACAACAGGGGGACCGGGGAGCTGTTTTTT; CDR3: CASSFDNRGTGELFF; size: .; V: TRBV11-3; D: TRBD1; J: TRBJ2-2; length: 15
DNA: TGTGCCACCAGCAGAGTGAGACAGGTTTGGAATGAGCAGTTCTTC; CDR3: CATSRVRQVWNEQFF; size: once; V: TRBV15; D: .; J: TRBJ2-1; length: 15
DNA: TGTGCCAGCAGCCTCGGACATATCTCTGGGGCCAACGTCCTGACTTTC; CDR3: CASSLGHISGANVLTF; size: .; V: TRBV4-2; D: .; J: TRBJ2-6; length: 16
DNA: TGCGCCAGCAGCTTGGTGGGTAGCGGGGGGCTAAGCGGCACAGATACGCAGTATTTT; CDR3: CASSLVGSGGLSGTDTQYF; size: .; V: TRBV5-1; D: TRBD2; J: TRBJ2-3; length: 19
DNA: TGCGCCAGCAGCCAAGATCACGGGTTCTGGGTAAGCATCAACGTGAACACTGAAGCTTTCTTT; CDR3: CASSQDHGFWVSINVNTEAFF; size: .; V: TRBV4-1; D: .; J: TRBJ1-1; length: 21
DNA: TGTGCCAGCAAGACACCCGACTCTGGAAACACCATATATTTT; CDR3: CASKTPDSGNTIYF; size: .; V: TRBV6-6; D: .; J: TRBJ1-3; length: 14
DNA: TGTGCCAGCAGCATCTCCGGACAGGGGAGTTTGGAAAAACTGTTTTTT; CDR3: CASSISGQGSLEKLFF; size: .; V: TRBV7-9; D: TRBD1; J: TRBJ1-4; length: 16
DNA: TGTGCCAGCTCAACTAGCGGCGGTGAGCAGTTCTTC; CDR3: CASSTSGGEQFF; size: .; V: TRBV18; D: TRBD2; J: TRBJ2-1; length: 12
DNA: TGCGCCAGCGGGACAGGGGTTTACACCGGGGAGCTGTTTTTT; CDR3: CASGTGVYTGELFF; size: few; V: TRBV10-2; D: TRBD1; J: TRBJ2-2; length: 14
DNA: TGTGCCAGCAGACTAGCGGGGGGCCACTACGAGCAGTACTTC; CDR3: CASRLAGGHYEQYF; size: many; V: TRBV6-5; D: TRBD2; J: TRBJ2-7; length: 14